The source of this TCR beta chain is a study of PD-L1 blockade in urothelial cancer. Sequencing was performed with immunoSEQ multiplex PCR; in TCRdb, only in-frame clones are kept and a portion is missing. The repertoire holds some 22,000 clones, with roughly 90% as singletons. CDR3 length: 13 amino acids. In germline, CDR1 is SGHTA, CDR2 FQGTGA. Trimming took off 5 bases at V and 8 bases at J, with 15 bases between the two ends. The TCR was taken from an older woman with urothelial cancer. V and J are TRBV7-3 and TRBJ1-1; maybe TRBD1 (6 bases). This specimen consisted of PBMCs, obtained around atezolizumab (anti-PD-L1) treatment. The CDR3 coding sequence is TGTGCCAGCAGCCTACAGGGTAGGGAAGAAGCTTTCTTT. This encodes CASSLQGREEAFF. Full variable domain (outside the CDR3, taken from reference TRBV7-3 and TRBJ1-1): GAGVSQTPSNKVTEKGKYVELRCDPISGHTALYWYRQSLGQGPEFLIYFQGTGAADDSGLPNDRFFAVRPEGSVSTLKIQRTERGDSAVYLCASSLQGREEAFFGQGTRLTVV.